Shown below are 30 T cell receptor beta chains from a single sample sequenced in a study of blood T cells in healthy people across ages. Sample-barcoded 5' priming and a J-beta primer mix drove a second PCR of 7 to 11 cycles. A single record per CDR3 protein comes from TCRdb applying MiXCR to the 5' RACE reads. The sample shows 700,000 or so distinct CDR3 sequences, around 43% of them seen only once. What was sequenced was blood. These receptors all come from a man aged 80 or over in good health.

J is TRBJ1-1 and V is TRBV14; 8 nucleotides agree with TRBD1. Losses at the gene ends were 3 bases for V and 1 base for J; bases not matched to a gene: 13. The CDR3 sequence is 18 residues long. The V gene's germline CDR1 is SGHDN and CDR2 FVKESK. The CDR3 sequence: CASSHRTGPRLGNTEAFF. The DNA for the CDR3 is TGTGCCAGCAGCCACCGGACAGGGCCCCGATTAGGGAACACTGAAGCTTTCTTT.

This clonotype came up a few times. The chain joins TRBV29-1 to TRBJ2-1; 14 nucleotides line up with TRBD2. Germline V gene sequence: CDR1 SQVTM, CDR2 ANQGSEA. V was clipped by 8 bases and J by 1 base; unmatched bases: 7. This CDR3 comprises 16 residues. CDR3 region: CSWGLAGEGSYNEQFF. In DNA form, the CDR3 reads TGCAGCTGGGGACTAGCGGGAGAAGGTTCCTACAATGAGCAGTTCTTC.

This clonotype was detected only a few times. V and J are TRBV27 and TRBJ2-5; D is possibly TRBD1 (7 bases). This CDR3 spans 18 amino acids. CDR1 MNHEY and CDR2 SMNVEV come from the germline V gene (reference sequence). With 5 bases removed from V and 5 bases from J, the gap between germline ends came to 27 bases. Here the CDR3 reads CASSPPGAALKGQETQYF. The CDR3, as DNA: TGTGCCAGCAGTCCTCCGGGAGCTGCACTTAAGGGACAGGAGACCCAGTACTTC.

J is TRBJ1-2 and V is TRBV20-1, with D maybe TRBD1 (5 bases). Germline lookup yields CDR1 DFQATT and CDR2 SNEGSKA (reference sequence). The CDR3 is 12 residues long. Trimming cost V 0 bases and J 10 bases, with 12 bases left between them. In DNA, the CDR3 is TGCAGTGCTAGAGACCCAGGGCATGTCTACACCTTC. The encoded protein is CSARDPGHVYTF.

The chain is built from TRBV2 and TRBJ2-7, with D tentatively TRBD1 or TRBD2 (5 bases each). Trimming pared 6 bases from V and 2 bases from J, leaving 17 bases between. The CDR3 sequence is 15 residues long. Looked up from germline, CDR1 is SNHLY and CDR2 is FYNNEI. The CDR3 loop is CASRPGTSIAYEQYF. In DNA form, the CDR3 reads TGTGCCAGCAGGCCCGGGACCTCAATCGCCTACGAGCAGTACTTC.

This clonotype has a handful of counts. The rearrangement joins TRBV6-6 to TRBJ2-5; 10 nucleotides agree with TRBD1. Germline V lookup: CDR1 MNHNY, CDR2 SVGAGI (reference sequence). The CDR3 length is 15 residues. V lost 5 bases to trimming and J lost 5 bases; unmatched junction nucleotides: 8. CDR3 sequence: CASSGGDRGYETQYF. In DNA, the CDR3 is TGTGCCAGCAGTGGCGGGGACAGGGGCTATGAGACCCAGTACTTC.

Remarks on this clonotype: One base away lies a much larger clone, so this may be a sequencing read error. The chain recombines TRBV29-1 with TRBJ2-7; possibly TRBD2 for D (7 bases). Germline V gene data show CDR1 as SQVTM and CDR2 as ANQGSEA. The CDR3 consists of 13 residues. This CDR3 reads CSGGTGGSCEQYF. The DNA for the CDR3 is TGCAGCGGCGGAACGGGGGGCTCCTGCGAGCAGTACTTC.

This clonotype turned up a few times. The chain is built from TRBV28 and TRBJ2-5; 8 nucleotides agree with TRBD2. V was pared by 5 bases and J by 4 bases, with 9 bases of the junction left unmatched. Germline CDR1 reads MDHEN; CDR2 reads SYDVKM. The CDR3 loop spans 15 amino acids. CDR3 loop: CASSKTGGGGETQYF. The CDR3 DNA is TGTGCCAGCAGTAAGACCGGGGGGGGGGGAGAGACCCAGTACTTC.

This clonotype was counted between two and nine times. The V gene is TRBV15, the J gene TRBJ2-1; D unclear. With 1 base removed from V and 2 bases from J, the gap between germline ends came to 12 bases. Looked up from germline, CDR1 is LNHNV and CDR2 is YYDKDF (reference sequence). This CDR3 is built from 16 residues. The CDR3 DNA reads TGTGCCACCAGCAGAGCCGATCGCCCTACCTACAATGAGCAGTTCTTC. Its translation is CATSRADRPTYNEQFF.

CDR3 in DNA: TGTGCCAGCAGTTTAATGAGCCCATCCTACGAGCAGTACTTC. Residues: CASSLMSPSYEQYF. The chain employs TRBV28 and TRBJ2-7; D ambiguous. Germline V gene sequence: CDR1 MDHEN, CDR2 SYDVKM. With 2 bases removed from V and 1 base from J, the gap between germline ends came to 9 bases. The CDR3 is 14 amino acids.

The CDR3 DNA follows: TGCAGTGCTAGGGCCCCTAGACAGGGACGGGGCTATGGCTACACCTTC. Translation gives CSARAPRQGRGYGYTF. The chain couples TRBV20-1 to TRBJ1-2, with 7 bases fitting TRBD1. From germline, CDR1 is DFQATT and CDR2 SNEGSKA (reference sequence). Unmatched junction bases numbered 14, after V lost 3 bases and J lost 4 bases. CDR3 length equals 16 residues.

The chain recombines TRBV6-5 with TRBJ2-3; D remains unclear. This CDR3 has 17 amino acids. CDR1 is MNHEY, CDR2 SVGAGI, per germline. Trimming cost V 1 base and J 6 bases, with 20 bases left between them. The CDR3: CASSYLTPRKSADTQYF. The CDR3 DNA is TGTGCCAGCAGTTACTTAACCCCTCGGAAGAGTGCGGATACGCAGTATTTT.

This clonotype was detected only a few times. This chain connects TRBV12-3 or TRBV12-4 to TRBJ1-2; no definite D call. The CDR3 sequence is 15 residues long. Between the trimmed V and J ends, which lost 3 bases and 5 bases, there was a span of 16 bases. CDR3 DNA: TGTGCCAGCAGTTTTAACAGCCGTGCGGGGTATGGCTACACCTTC. This gives the protein CASSFNSRAGYGYTF.

This clonotype appeared many times. The chain has TRBV3-1 and TRBJ1-3, with D hard to call. Trimming stripped 1 base from V and 8 bases from J, with 21 bases between. The CDR3 contains 17 residues. Germline V gives CDR1 LGHDT, CDR2 YNNKEL (reference sequence). CDR3 residues: CASSQAGTKTREDTIYF. The DNA for the CDR3 is TGTGCCAGCAGCCAAGCCGGAACGAAGACCCGAGAGGACACCATATATTTT.

The J gene is TRBJ1-2, the V gene TRBV25-1; 10 bases fit TRBD1. J gave up 8 bases and V 3 bases, and 6 bases lay outside the gene matches. Germline-derived CDR1 and CDR2 are MGHDK and SYGVNS. The CDR3 is 14 residues long. CDR3 DNA: TGTGCCAGCAGTGACTCGGGACAGGGGCGAGGCTACACCTTC. This gives the protein CASSDSGQGRGYTF.

This chain links TRBV9 with TRBJ1-1, with a weak D call TRBD1 (5 bases). Germline-derived CDR1 and CDR2 are SGDLS and YYNGEE. Trimming cost V 3 bases and J 4 bases, with 16 bases left between them. The CDR3 spans 15 residues. This CDR3 is CASSARLGAATEAFF. The DNA for the CDR3 is TGTGCCAGCAGCGCCCGCCTTGGGGCGGCCACTGAAGCTTTCTTT.

This clonotype was seen a single time. The chain carries TRBV7-2 and TRBJ2-2; D unresolved. The germline V gene encodes CDR1 SGHTA and CDR2 FQGNSA. Trimming removed 2 bases at V and 5 bases at J, with 9 bases between. This CDR3 is built from 14 residues. The DNA of the CDR3 is TGTGCCAGCAGCTTAAGTAGGGATACCGGGGAGCTGTTTTTT. It is translated as CASSLSRDTGELFF.

The chain has TRBV29-1 and TRBJ2-5; 10 bases line up with TRBD2. The CDR3 covers 15 residues. V trimming: 4 bases; J trimming: 1 base; junction bases outside the gene matches: 6. The V gene's germline CDR1 is SQVTM and CDR2 ANQGSEA. CDR3 loop: CSVVGSGGLQETQYF. DNA for the CDR3: TGCAGCGTTGTAGGTAGCGGGGGGCTCCAAGAGACCCAGTACTTC.

The chain links TRBV5-5 to TRBJ2-7, with 9 bases matching TRBD2. CDR1 SGHKS and CDR2 YYEKEE come from the germline V gene (reference sequence). V was clipped by 2 bases and J by 3 bases; unmatched bases: 6. The CDR3 covers 15 residues. CDR3 sequence: CASSFVASGIYEQYF. The CDR3 DNA follows: TGTGCCAGCAGCTTTGTGGCTAGCGGGATCTACGAGCAGTACTTC.

The chain carries TRBV20-1 and TRBJ2-7, with 8 bases aligning to TRBD2. The germline CDR1 and CDR2 sequences are DFQATT and SNEGSKA (reference sequence). Trimming took 1 base from V and 3 from J; bases not matched to a gene: 14. The length of the CDR3 is 17 residues. CDR3 sequence (DNA): TGCAGTGCTAGAGGACTAGCCACGGGAGGGTTCAACTACGAGCAGTACTTC. Residues: CSARGLATGGFNYEQYF.

On this clonotype: The junction shows a germline mismatch at one end, possibly a read error. The chain carries TRBV2 and TRBJ2-1; 11 nucleotides line up with TRBD2. CDR1 is SNHLY, CDR2 FYNNEI, per germline. The CDR3 consists of 15 residues. The CDR3 spells CASISGTSGSNKQFF. For the CDR3, the DNA is TGTGCCAGCATCTCCGGGACTAGCGGAAGCAATAAGCAGTTCTTC.

The V gene is TRBV6-5, the J gene TRBJ2-7, with 11 bases lining up with TRBD2. The germline V gene has CDR1 MNHEY and CDR2 SVGAGI. Trimming removed 6 bases from V and 4 bases from J; junction bases left unmatched: 8. The CDR3 extends over 15 amino acids. The CDR3 sequence: CASRNVASGGYEQYF. As DNA, the CDR3 is TGTGCCAGCAGGAATGTGGCTAGCGGGGGGTACGAGCAGTACTTC.

This clonotype occurred once. V and J are TRBV27 and TRBJ2-7; 8 positions match TRBD1. Germline V gene data show CDR1 as MNHEY and CDR2 as SMNVEV (reference sequence). This CDR3 has 16 residues. With 3 bases clipped from V and 2 bases from J, the junction kept 9 bases outside the gene matches. The CDR3 bases are TGTGCCAGCAGTTTCTCGCTGGGACAGGCTACCTACGAGCAGTACTTC. Its translation: CASSFSLGQATYEQYF.

The chain has TRBV4-2 and TRBJ1-5; D possibly corresponds to TRBD1 (5 bases). CDR1 is LGHNA, CDR2 YNFKEQ, per germline. Deletions cut 3 bases from V and 0 bases from J, with 9 bases between. CDR3 length: 15 residues. CDR3 sequence (DNA): TGTGCCAGCAGCCAGGAGGACACTAGCAATCAGCCCCAGCATTTT. Translated: CASSQEDTSNQPQHF.

This clonotype was seen repeatedly, ten times or more. The rearrangement joins TRBV7-2 to TRBJ2-1; D uncertain. Trimming left V 5 bases short and J 7 bases short, with 18 bases between. The V gene's germline CDR1 is SGHTA and CDR2 FQGNSA. This CDR3 is 15 amino acids long. The CDR3 is CASSNTGSHLNEQFF. The CDR3 DNA reads as TGTGCCAGCAGCAATACCGGGTCCCACCTAAATGAGCAGTTCTTC.

This clonotype was seen ten or more times. The chain couples TRBV4-3 to TRBJ2-1; the D gene is possibly TRBD1 (5 bases). The CDR3 totals 15 residues. The V gene's germline CDR1 is LGHNA and CDR2 YSLEER. Trimming left V 0 bases short and J 9 bases short, with 15 bases between. The CDR3 loop is CASSQDWGRAGEQFF. The CDR3 DNA reads TGCGCCAGCAGCCAAGATTGGGGCAGGGCCGGTGAGCAGTTCTTC.

CDR3 nucleotides: TGTGCCAGCTCACCACCACTAGCGGGAGGGCCAGGTGAGCAGTTCTTC. Its translation: CASSPPLAGGPGEQFF. The chain couples TRBV18 to TRBJ2-1, with 13 bases matching TRBD2. CDR3 length: 16 residues. V trimming: 0 bases; J trimming: 9 bases; junction bases outside the gene matches: 5. Germline V gene sequence: CDR1 KGHSH, CDR2 LQKENI.

The chain links TRBV6-2 or TRBV6-3 to TRBJ2-5; a possible D gene is TRBD2 (5 bases). CDR1 is MNHEY, CDR2 SVGEGT, per germline. V was trimmed by 7 bases and J by 2 bases, leaving 14 bases between them. The CDR3 is 14 residues long. CDR3 sequence: CASNRGRPQETQYF. CDR3 sequence (DNA): TGTGCCAGCAATCGGGGAAGACCTCAAGAGACCCAGTACTTC.

The genes are TRBV7-2 and TRBJ2-7; D gene uncertain. The V end lost 6 bases, the J end lost 2 bases, and 14 bases lay between the germline ends. Germline lookup yields CDR1 SGHTA and CDR2 FQGNSA. The CDR3 runs 14 residues. CDR3 amino acids: CASSHKPDTYEQYF. CDR3 nucleotides: TGTGCCAGCAGTCATAAACCTGACACCTACGAGCAGTACTTC.

The chain recombines TRBV29-1 with TRBJ1-3, with 7 bases aligning to TRBD1. J gave up 0 bases and V 7 bases, and 6 bases lay outside the gene matches. Germline CDR1 and CDR2: SQVTM and ANQGSEA. This CDR3 comprises 14 residues. The DNA of the CDR3 is TGCAGCGCCGCGACAGGGAGCTCTGGAAACACCATATATTTT. Its protein product is CSAATGSSGNTIYF.